This TCR beta chain was recovered during a study of response to subunit inactivated influenza vaccine. With V trimmed by 0 bases and J by 4 bases, 5 bases remained unmatched. This CDR3 has 15 amino acids. CDR1 and CDR2 (germline): KGHSH, LQKENI. TCRdb processed the RT-PCR reads anew with MiXCR; each CDR3 protein has one entry. The sample carries 500,000 to 700,000 distinct CDR3 sequences, less than 25% recorded once. Study observations and caveats: After each seasonal influenza vaccination, few new T cells are recruited, the authors suggested.

With respect to this clonotype: Its antigen remains unidentified.

These data were also filed under a second study, of T cells expressing NK-cell markers. That paper adds: UMI-tagged 5'RACE template switching yielded the TCR beta cDNA. One of eight sequenced donors was HCMV-seronegative; the other seven were seropositive. About six donors showed dominant NKG2C+ clonotypes comprising roughly 1.0-7.0% of their CD8+ T cells. Evidence did not settle whether expanded NKG2C+ T cell clones targeted HCMV.

This clonotype was obtained from a middle-aged man who received an inactivated influenza vaccine. This chain uses TRBV18 with TRBJ1-2; 7 nucleotides agree with TRBD1. Sample: CD4+ T cells sorted from PBMCs, taken approximately 12 days after vaccination. CDR3: CASSPPLQGFYGYTF. In DNA, the CDR3 is TGTGCCAGCTCACCACCGTTACAGGGGTTCTATGGCTACACCTTC.